The table lists the clone carrying this TCR beta chain with many counts. Antigen unknown. Germline V lookup: CDR1 MNHEY, CDR2 SVGAGI. Trimming took off 0 bases at V and 4 bases at J, with 3 bases between the two ends. This CDR3 region has 12 residues. These data belong to a study of T cells after yellow fever vaccination. Whole-study context: The authors prepared low-cell-number fractions using SMART-Seq v4 Ultra Low Input.

The study, taken as a whole, reports: From the bulk population, abundant clonotypes could contaminate and appear within FACS-sorted repertoires.

TCRdb redid the calling of the 5' RACE reads with MiXCR, one entry per CDR3 protein. Of a few hundred thousand distinct CDR3 sequences listed, 8.7% were seen once; the top ten hold approximately 19%. Here the sequenced sample was PBMCs, taken on the day of the first yellow fever vaccination. The chain recombines TRBV6-5 with TRBJ2-5; D not resolved. This TCR derives from a man in his late teens or twenties who received the YFV17D yellow fever vaccine. The CDR3 is CASSYSGETQYF. CDR3 nucleotide sequence: TGTGCCAGCAGTTACTCAGGAGAGACCCAGTACTTC.